This T cell receptor beta chain was captured by sequencing in a study of blood T cell repertoires in COVID-19 (TCRdb year 2020). For the study in its entirety: Collaborator samples came from the United States, Italy and Spain and covered acute and convalescent phases of COVID-19. The prospective study material was composed of cDNA or gDNA derived from T cells, B-cell-depleted T cells, or PBMCs. Deeply sampled blood TCRbeta repertoires from subjects exposed to, actively infected with, or recovered from COVID-19 were included in the dataset. The repertoires were made available in a free public database intended to serve as a resource for research on the immune response to SARS-CoV-2. The samples were drawn from two sources: the first 160 participants of the ongoing ImmuneRACE study, and 1,254 subjects contributed by 6 global collaborators. The sample metadata nearly always contained a de-identified subject ID, COVID-19 status, age in years and sex. Where HLA class I and class II types were available, the types were taken from metadata supplied by the sample provider, not from assay-based typing. Broad study findings and their caveats: The amount of clinical and demographic metadata varied by source and participant and was provided uncurated.

The junction shows trimming of 5 bases on V and 7 bases on J, plus 18 bases between the germline ends. CDR1 and CDR2, per the germline V gene, are SNHLY and FYNNEI. The CDR3 covers 16 residues, taking in both the cysteine and the phenylalanine. Here the CDR3 DNA is all that survives: 48 bases in frame from base 1. Of note for this clone: Its target antigen remains unknown. The sample holds no much larger clone one base away, and base qualities are not on file.

Participants in the prospective study were aged roughly 18 to 90 years, lived in 20 to 30 United States geographic areas, and enrolled through a virtual design. To assign participants to cohorts, the prospective study relied on clinical history that participants themselves reported in a screening survey and a study questionnaire. Recovered participants in ImmuneRACE Cohort 3 were defined as having two consecutive negative NP/OP PCR tests, clearance from a healthcare professional, or resolution of symptoms. Mobile phlebotomists in the prospective study collected whole blood, serum and a nasopharyngeal or oropharyngeal swab from every participant. Additional blood draws and questionnaires over an approximately two-month period could optionally be provided by prospective study participants. Prospective study blood samples were shipped either frozen or at room temperature before DNA extraction. TCRbeta CDR3 regions were amplified from genomic DNA using the immunoSEQ Assay, a bias-controlled multiplex PCR. From the authors' description of their analysis: The number of nucleated cells in each sample was estimated by amplification of reference gene primers within the assay. To quantify the absolute abundance of each unique TCRbeta CDR3 rearrangement, sequence reads were collapsed and filtered. For each sample, productive Simpson clonality was calculated as the square root of Simpson's diversity index across productive rearrangements. The immuneACCESS repertoire file appears here via TCRdb, limited to in-frame rearrangements. These files lack a portion of the clones; in checked studies, under half of the deficit traces to unresolved V genes, and the cause of the others is not known. The V and J calls and clone size come from that table; D and trimming were worked out from the DNA. Present in this sample are about 250,000 clones, just over 85% of which were seen just once. The ten largest clones capture around 1.7% of the sample.

This chain joins TRBV2 to TRBJ1-6; the D segment could be TRBD1, given 5 matching bases. This clonotype originated in a man aged 40-55 years who had recovered from COVID-19. The sequenced sample was PBMCs or T cells enriched from blood (not recorded which). The DNA sequence follows: TGTGCCAGCAGTAAAAACGGGGGGAGAACCAATTCACCCCTCCACTTT. Its translation reads: CASSKNGGRTNSPLHF.